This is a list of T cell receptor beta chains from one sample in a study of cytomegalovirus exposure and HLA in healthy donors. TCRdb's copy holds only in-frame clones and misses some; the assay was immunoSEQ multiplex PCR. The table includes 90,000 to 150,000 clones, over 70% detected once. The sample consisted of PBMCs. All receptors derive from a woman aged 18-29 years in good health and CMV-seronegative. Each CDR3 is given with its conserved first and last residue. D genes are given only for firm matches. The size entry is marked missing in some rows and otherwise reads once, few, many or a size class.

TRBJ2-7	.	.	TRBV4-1	CASSRLVSYEQYF	TGCGCCAGCAGCCGGTTGGTGAGTTACGAGCAGTACTTC
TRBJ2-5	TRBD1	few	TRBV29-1	CSVSSGTVKETQYF	TGCAGCGTCTCCTCCGGGACAGTTAAAGAGACCCAGTACTTC
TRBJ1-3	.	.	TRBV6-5	CASSRQNTGNTIYF	TGTGCCAGCAGCCGACAGAATACTGGAAACACCATATATTTT
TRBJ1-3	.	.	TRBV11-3	CASSFGTGDSAGNTIYF	TGTGCCAGCAGCTTCGGGACGGGAGATTCGGCGGGAAACACCATATATTTT
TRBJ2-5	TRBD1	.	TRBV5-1	CASSSSTGEETQYF	TGCGCCAGCAGCTCATCGACAGGGGAAGAGACCCAGTACTTC
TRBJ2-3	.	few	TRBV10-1	CASSGPADTQYF	TGCGCCAGCAGTGGCCCCGCGGATACGCAGTATTTT
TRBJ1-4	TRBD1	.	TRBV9	CASSEAPTGTTEKLFF	TGTGCCAGCAGCGAGGCCCCGACAGGGACCACAGAAAAACTGTTTTTT
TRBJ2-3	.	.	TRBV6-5	CASSSPRRGEGDTQYF	TGTGCCAGCAGTTCCCCCCGGCGCGGGGAAGGGGATACGCAGTATTTT
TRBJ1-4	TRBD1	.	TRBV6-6	CASSSPDRVGEKLFF	TGTGCCAGCAGTTCGCCGGACAGGGTCGGCGAAAAACTGTTTTTT
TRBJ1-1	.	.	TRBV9	CASTKAGVNTEAFF	TGTGCCAGCACTAAGGCGGGGGTGAACACTGAAGCTTTCTTT
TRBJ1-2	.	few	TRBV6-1	CASSAGGGYGYTF	TGTGCCAGCAGCGCCGGAGGTGGATATGGCTACACCTTC
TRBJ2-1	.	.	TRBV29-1	CSLPSDTYNEQFF	TGCAGCCTTCCGTCGGACACCTACAATGAGCAGTTCTTC
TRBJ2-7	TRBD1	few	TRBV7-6	CASASGQGVRQYF	TGTGCCAGCGCTTCGGGACAGGGAGTTAGGCAGTACTTC
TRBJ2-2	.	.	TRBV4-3	CASSQDPFGELFF	TGCGCCAGCAGCCAAGATCCTTTCGGGGAGCTGTTTTTT
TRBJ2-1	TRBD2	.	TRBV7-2	CASSSRGLAGGHSGEQFF	TGTGCCAGCAGCTCAAGGGGACTAGCGGGAGGGCATAGTGGTGAGCAGTTCTTC
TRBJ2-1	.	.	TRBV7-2	CASSLEREQFF	TGTGCCAGCAGCTTGGAGCGGGAGCAGTTCTTC
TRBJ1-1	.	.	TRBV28	CASSFSGMEAFF	TGTGCCAGCAGTTTTAGCGGGATGGAAGCTTTCTTT
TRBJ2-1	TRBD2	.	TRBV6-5	CASSYLGLAGAGEQFF	TGTGCCAGCAGTTACCTGGGACTAGCGGGGGCCGGGGAGCAGTTCTTC
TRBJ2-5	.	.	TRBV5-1	CASRIGLAQETQYF	TGCGCCAGCAGGATAGGACTCGCCCAAGAGACCCAGTACTTC
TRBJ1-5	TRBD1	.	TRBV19	CASMGLNRGRYSQPQHF	TGTGCCAGTATGGGGTTGAACAGGGGTCGGTATAGTCAGCCCCAGCATTTT
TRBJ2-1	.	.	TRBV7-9	CASSLSSFPYNEQFF	TGTGCCAGCAGCCTTTCTAGCTTCCCCTACAATGAGCAGTTCTTC
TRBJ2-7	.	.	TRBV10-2	CASSERGGSGYEQYF	TGCGCCAGCAGTGAAAGGGGGGGTTCCGGGTACGAGCAGTACTTC
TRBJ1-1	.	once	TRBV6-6	CASSYGGGGTEAFF	TGTGCCAGCAGTTACGGCGGGGGAGGGACTGAAGCTTTCTTT
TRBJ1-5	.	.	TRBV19	CASSGEASNQPQHF	TGTGCCAGTTCAGGGGAAGCGAGCAATCAGCCCCAGCATTTT
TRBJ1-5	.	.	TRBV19	CASSSSEVSPVRPQHF	TGTGCCAGTAGTTCATCCGAGGTCTCGCCCGTGCGGCCCCAGCATTTT
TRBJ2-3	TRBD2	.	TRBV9	CASSVANSGDTQYF	TGTGCCAGCAGCGTAGCGAATAGCGGGGATACGCAGTATTTT
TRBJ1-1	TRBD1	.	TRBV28	CVSSPGQGAEGAFF	TGTGTCAGCAGCCCGGGACAGGGGGCAGAAGGAGCTTTCTTT
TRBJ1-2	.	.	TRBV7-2	CASSQNKNYGYTF	TGTGCCAGCAGCCAAAACAAGAACTATGGCTACACCTTC
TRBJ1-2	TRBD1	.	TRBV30	CAWSSPGQAPGYTF	TGTGCCTGGAGTTCCCCGGGACAGGCCCCGGGCTACACCTTC
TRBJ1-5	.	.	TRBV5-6	CASSLRRGQPQHF	TGTGCCAGCAGCTTGAGGAGAGGTCAGCCCCAGCATTTT
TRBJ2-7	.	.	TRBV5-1	CASSRLQGYEQYF	TGCGCCAGCAGCAGGTTACAGGGTTACGAGCAGTACTTC
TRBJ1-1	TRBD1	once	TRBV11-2	CASRQTGDTEAFF	TGTGCCAGCAGGCAAACAGGGGACACTGAAGCTTTCTTT
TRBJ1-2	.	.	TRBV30	CAWSGAGVEGYTF	TGTGCCTGGAGTGGAGCGGGAGTAGAAGGCTACACCTTC
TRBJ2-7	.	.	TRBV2	CASAGQESYEQYF	TGTGCCAGTGCAGGGCAGGAGTCCTACGAGCAGTACTTC
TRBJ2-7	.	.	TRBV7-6	CASSGVGAYEQYF	TGTGCCAGCTCGGGGGTAGGCGCCTACGAGCAGTACTTC
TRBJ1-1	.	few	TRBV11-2	CASSLDFGEAFF	TGTGCCAGCAGCTTAGATTTCGGGGAAGCTTTCTTT
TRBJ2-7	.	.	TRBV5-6	CASSFERSSYEQYF	TGTGCCAGCAGCTTTGAGAGAAGCTCCTACGAGCAGTACTTC
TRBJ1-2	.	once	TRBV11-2	CASSPLSSSYTF	TGTGCCAGCAGCCCTTTGAGTTCGTCCTACACCTTC
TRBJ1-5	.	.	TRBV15	CATSRVRENQPQHF	TGTGCCACCAGCAGAGTGCGGGAAAATCAGCCCCAGCATTTT
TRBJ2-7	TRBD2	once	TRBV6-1	CASSEAGLAGFLTDYEQYF	TGTGCCAGCAGTGAAGCGGGCTTAGCGGGTTTCTTAACGGACTACGAGCAGTACTTC
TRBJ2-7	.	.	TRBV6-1	CASSLGQRYEQYF	TGTGCCAGCAGTCTGGGCCAACGCTACGAGCAGTACTTC
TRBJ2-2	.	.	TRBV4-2	CASSQQQGHTGELFF	TGTGCCAGCAGCCAACAGCAGGGTCACACCGGGGAGCTGTTTTTT
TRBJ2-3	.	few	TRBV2	CASSELLGDTQYF	TGTGCCAGCAGTGAACTCCTCGGAGATACGCAGTATTTT
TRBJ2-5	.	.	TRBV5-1	CASSPKDWKETQYF	TGCGCCAGCAGCCCCAAGGACTGGAAAGAGACCCAGTACTTC
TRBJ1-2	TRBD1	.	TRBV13	CASSPQGLFYGYTF	TGTGCCAGCAGCCCACAGGGGCTCTTCTATGGCTACACCTTC
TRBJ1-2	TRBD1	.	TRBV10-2	CASKLTGGADYGYTF	TGCGCCAGCAAACTAACAGGGGGCGCCGACTATGGCTACACCTTC
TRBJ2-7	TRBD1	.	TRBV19	CASRDRVSYEQYF	TGTGCCAGCCGGGACAGGGTATCCTACGAGCAGTACTTC
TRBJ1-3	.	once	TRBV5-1	CASSLYSPVSGNTIYF	TGCGCCAGCAGCTTGTATTCACCGGTTTCTGGAAACACCATATATTTT
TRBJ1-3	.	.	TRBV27	CASGVSGNTIYF	TGTGCCAGCGGAGTCTCTGGAAACACCATATATTTT